This T cell receptor beta chain was sequenced in a study of blood T cell repertoires in COVID-19. Study details: Sites across the United States, Italy and Spain contributed samples from acute and convalescent COVID-19. PBMCs, B-cell-depleted T cells, or T cells provided the cDNA or gDNA that made up the material.

Original analysis: Reference gene primer amplification gave nucleated cell count estimates. Assay: immunoSEQ multiplex PCR; the TCRdb copy retains only in-frame clones and omits some. V and J calls and clone size are as listed in that table; D and trimming were resolved from the DNA. The sample has around 25,000 clones; about nine tenths are singletons. This clone has just one count. The germline gives CDR1 MDHEN, CDR2 SYDVKM. The ends lost 5 bases at V and 0 bases at J; junction bases unmatched: 13. This CDR3 has 18 residues. The genes are TRBV28 and TRBJ2-1, with TRBD2 matching 7 bases. Sequenced: peripheral blood. The origin of this receptor is a human donor in a cohort sampled during active COVID-19. CDR3 sequence (DNA): TGTGCCAGCAGTCATCCCTCAGGTCGCGGGAGCTCCTACAATGAGCAGTTCTTC. Amino acid sequence: CASSHPSGRGSSYNEQFF.